This is a list of T cell receptor beta chains from one sample in a study of shared clonotypes between healthy human individuals. TCRdb keeps only in-frame clones here, not all; method: immunoSEQ multiplex PCR. Here the sample spans 2 million to 2.5 million clones, roughly 90% being singletons. Sequenced sample: naive CD4+ T cells from PBMCs. The receptors come from a young man in good health. Some clones in this sample may be carry-over from other donors' samples. The CDR3 runs from the conserved cysteine through the conserved F or W. The D gene is left open where the match is weak. A clone size is listed for some rows: how often the clone was seen (once, few, many), or a class if it is expanded.

j_gene	abundance	v_gene	d_gene	len	CDR3nt	CDR3aa
TRBJ2-7	once	TRBV7-9	TRBD1	16	TGTGCCAGCAGCCATGACCCGGGACAGGGTCCGTCCGAGCAGTACTTC	CASSHDPGQGPSEQYF
TRBJ2-7	.	TRBV5-1	TRBD1	14	TGCGCCAGCAGCTCGGACAGGGTAGCCTACGAGCAGTACTTC	CASSSDRVAYEQYF
TRBJ2-7	.	TRBV19	TRBD2	15	TGTGCCAGTAGTATTAGGCGGGAGGGCGTCTACGAGCAGTACTTC	CASSIRREGVYEQYF
TRBJ2-1	.	TRBV7-9	.	14	TGTGCCAGCAGCGTAAGATACGTGGGCAATGAGCAGTTCTTC	CASSVRYVGNEQFF
TRBJ2-1	.	TRBV30	.	12	TGTGCCTGGAGTGTAGGCCCCGATGGGCAGTTCTTC	CAWSVGPDGQFF
TRBJ1-5	.	TRBV11-2	.	13	TGTGCCAGCAGCAACGAACCGATTCAGCCCCAGCATTTT	CASSNEPIQPQHF
TRBJ2-6	.	TRBV28	.	16	TGTGCCAGCACCTCCCACCGGGCCTCTGGGGCCAACGTCCTGACTTTC	CASTSHRASGANVLTF
TRBJ2-5	once	TRBV7-3	TRBD2	13	TGTGCCAGCAGCATCCGTGCGGGAGAAAGGCAGTACTTC	CASSIRAGERQYF
TRBJ2-1	.	TRBV7-2	TRBD2	16	TGTGCCAGCAGCTTTCTAGCGGGAGGGATTTACAATGAGCAGTTCTTC	CASSFLAGGIYNEQFF
TRBJ1-3	.	TRBV18	.	18	TGTGCCAGCTCACTATTCGACCTCGGGGCCATCTCTGGAAACACCATATATTTT	CASSLFDLGAISGNTIYF
TRBJ1-1	once	TRBV5-4	.	13	TGTGCCAGCAGCTTTGGCAGGCTGACTGAAGCTTTCTTT	CASSFGRLTEAFF
TRBJ1-4	.	TRBV6-5	TRBD1	15	TGTGCCAGCAGCCCGGGACAGCCCGGGAGTGAAAAACTGTTTTTT	CASSPGQPGSEKLFF
TRBJ2-1	.	TRBV9	.	12	TGTGCCAGCAGCGGGCCTGGTGATGAGCAGTTCTTC	CASSGPGDEQFF
TRBJ2-5	once	TRBV7-2	.	13	TGTGCCAGCAGCTTAGGGATTCGAGAGACCCAGTACTTC	CASSLGIRETQYF